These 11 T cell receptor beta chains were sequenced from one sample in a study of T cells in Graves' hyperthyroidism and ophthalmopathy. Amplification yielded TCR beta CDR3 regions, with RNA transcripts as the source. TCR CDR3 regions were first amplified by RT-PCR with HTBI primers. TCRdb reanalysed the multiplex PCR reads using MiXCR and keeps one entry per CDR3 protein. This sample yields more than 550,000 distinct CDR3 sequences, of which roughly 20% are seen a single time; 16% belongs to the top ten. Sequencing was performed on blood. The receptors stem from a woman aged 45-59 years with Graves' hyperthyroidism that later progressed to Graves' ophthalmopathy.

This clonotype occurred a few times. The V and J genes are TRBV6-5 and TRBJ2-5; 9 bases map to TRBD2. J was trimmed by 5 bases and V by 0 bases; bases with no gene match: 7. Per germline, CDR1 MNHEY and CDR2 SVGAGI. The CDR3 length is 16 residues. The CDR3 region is CASSYSGGGARETQYF. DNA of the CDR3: TGTGCCAGCAGTTACTCAGGCGGGGGGGCCCGGGAGACCCAGTACTTC.

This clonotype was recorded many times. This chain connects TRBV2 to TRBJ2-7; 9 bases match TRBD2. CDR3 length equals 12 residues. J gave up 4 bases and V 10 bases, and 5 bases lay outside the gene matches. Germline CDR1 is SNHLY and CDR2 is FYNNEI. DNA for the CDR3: TGTGCCACCACGACTAGCGGTTACGAGCAGTACTTC. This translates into CATTTSGYEQYF. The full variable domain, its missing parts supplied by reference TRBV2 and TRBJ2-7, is EPEVTQTPSHQVTQMGQEVILRCVPISNHLYFYWYRQILGQKVEFLVSFYNNEISEKSEIFDDQFSVERPDGSNFTLKIRSTKLEDSAMYFCATTTSGYEQYFGPGTRLTVT.

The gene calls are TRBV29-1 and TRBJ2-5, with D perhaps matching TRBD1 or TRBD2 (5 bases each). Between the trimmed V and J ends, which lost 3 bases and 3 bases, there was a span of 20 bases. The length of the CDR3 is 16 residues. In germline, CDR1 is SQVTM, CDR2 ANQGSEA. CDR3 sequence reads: CSVEDPADWGKETQYF. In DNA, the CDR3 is TGCAGCGTTGAGGACCCCGCTGACTGGGGGAAAGAGACCCAGTACTTC.

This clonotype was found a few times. CDR3 in amino acids: CSARPASAIPTDTQYF. Here the CDR3 DNA reads TGCAGTGCTAGGCCTGCTAGCGCGATACCCACAGATACGCAGTATTTT. V usage is TRBV20-1 and J usage is TRBJ2-3, with a possible D match to TRBD2 (6 bases). V lost 3 bases and J lost 2, with 18 bases in between. The germline V gene encodes CDR1 DFQATT and CDR2 SNEGSKA (reference sequence). This CDR3 is 16 amino acids long.

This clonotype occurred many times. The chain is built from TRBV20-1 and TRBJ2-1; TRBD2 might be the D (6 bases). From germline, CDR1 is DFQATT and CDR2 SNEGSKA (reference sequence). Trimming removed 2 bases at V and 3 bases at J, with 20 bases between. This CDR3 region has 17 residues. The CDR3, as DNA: TGCAGTGCTAGAAACCCCACCCCGGGGGATCTCTACAATGAGCAGTTCTTC. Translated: CSARNPTPGDLYNEQFF.

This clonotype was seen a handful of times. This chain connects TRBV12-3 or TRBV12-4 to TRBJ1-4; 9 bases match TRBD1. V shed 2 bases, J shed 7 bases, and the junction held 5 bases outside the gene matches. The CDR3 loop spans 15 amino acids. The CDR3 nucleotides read TGTGCCAGCAGTTTATACAGGGGGCGGAGTGAAAAACTGTTTTTT. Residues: CASSLYRGRSEKLFF.

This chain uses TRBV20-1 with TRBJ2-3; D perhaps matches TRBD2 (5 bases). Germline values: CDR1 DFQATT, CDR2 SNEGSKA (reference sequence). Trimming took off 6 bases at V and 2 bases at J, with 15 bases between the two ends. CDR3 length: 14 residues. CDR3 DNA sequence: TGCAGTGCCCGACCGGGATATAACACAGATACGCAGTATTTT. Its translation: CSARPGYNTDTQYF.

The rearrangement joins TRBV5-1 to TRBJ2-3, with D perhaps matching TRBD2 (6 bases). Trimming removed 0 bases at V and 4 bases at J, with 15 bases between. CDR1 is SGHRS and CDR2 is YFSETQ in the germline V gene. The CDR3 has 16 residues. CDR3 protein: CASSLAGVHRPDTQYF. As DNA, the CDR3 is TGCGCCAGCAGCTTGGCGGGGGTGCATAGGCCAGATACGCAGTATTTT.

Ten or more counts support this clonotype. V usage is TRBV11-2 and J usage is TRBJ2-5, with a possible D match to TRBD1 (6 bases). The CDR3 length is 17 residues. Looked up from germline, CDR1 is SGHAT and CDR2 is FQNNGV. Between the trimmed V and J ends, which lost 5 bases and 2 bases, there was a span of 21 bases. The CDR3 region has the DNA TGTGCCAGCAGCATTAGGGGGAAGCGACAGGTTCAAGAGACCCAGTACTTC. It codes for CASSIRGKRQVQETQYF. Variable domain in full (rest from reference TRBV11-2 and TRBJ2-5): EAGVAQSPRYKIIEKRQSVAFWCNPISGHATLYWYQQILGQGPKLLIQFQNNGVVDDSQLPKDRFSAERLKGVDSTLKIQPAKLEDSAVYLCASSIRGKRQVQETQYFGPGTRLLVL.

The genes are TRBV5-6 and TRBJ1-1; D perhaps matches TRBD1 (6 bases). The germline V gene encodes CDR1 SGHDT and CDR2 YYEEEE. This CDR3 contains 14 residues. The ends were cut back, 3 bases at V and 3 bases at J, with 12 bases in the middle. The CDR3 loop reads CASSSGAGHTEAFF. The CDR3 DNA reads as TGTGCCAGCAGCTCGGGGGCAGGACACACTGAAGCTTTCTTT.

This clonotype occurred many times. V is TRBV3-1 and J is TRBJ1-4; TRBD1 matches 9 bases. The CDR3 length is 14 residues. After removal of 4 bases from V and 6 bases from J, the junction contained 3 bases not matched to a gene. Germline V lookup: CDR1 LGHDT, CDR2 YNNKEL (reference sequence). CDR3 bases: TGTGCCAGCAGCCCGAGGGACAGGGATGAAAAACTGTTTTTT. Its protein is CASSPRDRDEKLFF.